One sample yielded the 8 T cell receptor beta chains listed below, sequenced in a study of T-cell reconstitution after alpha-beta-depleted transplantation in children. Molecular barcoding with unique molecular identifiers was used for the TCRbeta library. TCRdb re-called the PCR reads through MiXCR, storing one row per CDR3 protein. The sample gives under 250,000 distinct CDR3 sequences, approximately 15% of which show up once; 43% is in the top ten. The specimen comprised PBMCs, mostly from graft donor cells, sampled 360 days after TCRalphabeta/CD19-depleted stem cell transplant. Receptor source: a male patient between 2 and 10 years old who had a stem cell transplant for acute lymphoblastic leukemia, so the T cells may come from the graft donor.

The rearrangement uses TRBV2 and TRBJ1-4, with a weak D call TRBD1 (5 bases). The V end lost 6 bases, the J end lost 12 bases, and 14 bases lay between the germline ends. The CDR3 has 12 amino acids. Germline assignment: CDR1 SNHLY and CDR2 FYNNEI. CDR3 sequence reads: CASRYGIGELFF. DNA of the CDR3: TGTGCCAGCAGATATGGAATAGGGGAACTGTTTTTT.

This clonotype was observed many times. The V and J genes are TRBV29-1 and TRBJ1-1; 7 nucleotides align to TRBD1. The CDR3 is 12 amino acids. Looked up from germline, CDR1 is SQVTM and CDR2 is ANQGSEA. Trimming at V came to 6 bases and at J to 11 bases, leaving 12 bases not matched to a gene. The CDR3 spells CSVDDRDVGAFF. CDR3 nucleotides: TGCAGCGTAGACGACAGGGATGTTGGGGCTTTCTTT. Full variable domain (rest looked up from reference TRBV29-1 and TRBJ1-1): SAVISQKPSRDICQRGTSLTIQCQVDSQVTMMFWYRQQPGQSLTLIATANQGSEATYESGFVIDKFPISRPNLTFSTLTVSNMSPEDSSIYLCSVDDRDVGAFFGQGTRLTVV.

This clonotype was observed many times. The rearrangement links TRBV27 to TRBJ2-7; D unresolved. V shed 2 bases and J shed 0 bases, with 8 bases lying between them. CDR1 is MNHEY, CDR2 SMNVEV, per germline (reference sequence). This CDR3 spans 14 amino acids. CDR3 protein: CASSLGSYSYEQYF. The CDR3 DNA reads TGTGCCAGCAGTTTAGGCAGCTACTCCTACGAGCAGTACTTC.

J is TRBJ2-1 and V is TRBV7-6, with 7 bases matching TRBD2. V lost 1 base, J lost 2 bases, and 8 bases stayed unmatched. Germline V gene lookup returns CDR1 SGHVS and CDR2 FNYEAQ. This CDR3 spans 17 amino acids. CDR3 coding DNA: TGTGCCAGCAGCTTAGGTTGGAAGCGGGGCGCCTACAATGAGCAGTTCTTC. Its translation: CASSLGWKRGAYNEQFF.

The DNA for the CDR3 is TGCAGCGTTTCTGGCGGACAGCAGAACACTGAAGCTTTCTTT. Translated: CSVSGGQQNTEAFF. V usage is TRBV29-1 and J usage is TRBJ1-1, with a weak D call TRBD1 (6 bases). CDR1 is SQVTM, CDR2 ANQGSEA, per germline. With 5 bases removed from V and 1 base from J, the gap between germline ends came to 14 bases. CDR3 length: 14 amino acids.

The table lists this clonotype with a few counts. The CDR3 carries no conserved terminal phenylalanine or tryptophan, so it likely arises from a read error. The rearrangement uses TRBV14 and TRBJ2-5; D gene uncertain. The ends were cut back, 3 bases at V and 0 bases at J, with 5 bases in the middle. Germline V lookup: CDR1 SGHDN, CDR2 FVKESK. This CDR3 contains 13 residues. CDR3 DNA: TGTGCCAGCAGCCAGCGGTACCAAGAGACCCAGTACTCC. This translates into CASSQRYQETQYS.

To note about this clonotype: A junction boundary mismatches the germline segment, possibly from a read error. The V gene is TRBV9, the J gene TRBJ2-5, with 7 nucleotides matching TRBD1. The CDR3 sequence is 15 residues long. Germline CDR1 reads SGDLS; CDR2 reads YYNGEE. The CDR3 DNA is TGTGCCAACAGCGAACAGGGGCTGATGTGGGAGACCCAGTACTTC. Translated, it gives CANSEQGLMWETQYF.

There are a few counts of this clonotype. The chain has TRBV10-3 and TRBJ1-6; D is undetermined. Germline CDR1 and CDR2: ENHRY and SYGVKD. V was trimmed by 8 bases and J by 0 bases, leaving 23 bases between them. This CDR3 has 19 amino acids. This CDR3 reads CAIRHTQRDASSYNSPLHF. CDR3 coding DNA: TGTGCCATCCGTCACACCCAAAGGGATGCTAGCTCCTATAATTCACCCCTCCACTTT.